This T cell receptor (beta chain) was recovered during a study of HIV-infected children after antiretroviral therapy interruption. Study-wide background: Four children interrupted treatment; four stayed on continuous treatment.

This sample's treatment: PENTA 11 planned treatment interruption arm or continuous ART arm. The CDR3 is 13 amino acids. A 3' RACE protocol on RNA, with unique molecular identifiers, produced the TCR library. TCRdb called the 3' RACE reads again in MiXCR, with one record for every CDR3 protein. The repertoire includes under 50,000 distinct CDR3 sequences, about 4.3% of them detected once, and 0.55% to 0.85% sits in the top ten. This clonotype occurred many times. The chain is built from TRBV21-1 and TRBJ1-1. TRBV21-1 is an annotated pseudogene. This material consisted of CD45RA+ CD4+ T cells from PBMCs, pooled from several time points, taken from a donor given antiretroviral therapy, either interrupted or continuous. Subset given: naive CD4+ CD45RA+ CD45RO- T cells. The TCR sequence derives from a pool of human donors with HIV. The CDR3, as DNA: TGTGCCAGCAGCAAAGTCCCAGGGAGGTGGGCTTTCTTT. It specifies CASSKVPGRWAFF.